This T cell receptor beta chain was documented in a study of blood T cell repertoires in COVID-19. Profiled with immunoSEQ multiplex PCR; TCRdb holds only in-frame clones, not every one. The sample lists 60,000 to 80,000 clones, 86% occurring once. This clonotype originated in a woman older than 75 with acute or convalescent COVID-19. Sample: peripheral blood.

The CDR3 region is CASSPGQGIGYGYTF. The DNA for the CDR3 is TGTGCCAGCAGTCCGGGACAGGGAATAGGATATGGCTACACCTTC. This chain connects TRBV6-5 to TRBJ1-2; 9 bases agree with TRBD1. Germline trimming cut 5 bases from V and 5 bases from J; bases unmatched to any gene: 9. CDR3 size: 15 residues. Germline CDR1 MNHEY, CDR2 SVGAGI.